This T cell receptor beta chain was captured in a study of Graves' ophthalmopathy and Graves' hyperthyroidism (dated by TCRdb to between 2017 and 2018). A note on the overall study: Peripheral blood was collected before any treatment was given, at the time of initial diagnosis. The approximately 100 discovery patients were divided at random into training and test sets in a 7:3 ratio. In total, 120 to 150 blood samples were TCR-sequenced: fewer than 50 ophthalmopathy, some 72 hyperthyroidism and some 17 hyperthyroidism-to-ophthalmopathy patients. To explore V-J signatures that distinguish ophthalmopathy from hyperthyroidism, a discovery set of 100 patients was enrolled, made up of around 44 with ophthalmopathy and 57 with stable hyperthyroidism. Following sample collection, hyperthyroidism patients were given methimazole at a starting dose of 30 mg daily, and ophthalmopathy patients were given high-dose intravenous methylprednisolone. For independent validation, a separate cohort was made up of around 18 hyperthyroidism patients plus 17 patients who later progressed from hyperthyroidism to ophthalmopathy. T-cell repertoires of thyroid tissue and blood were compared in 5 or 6 hyperthyroidism patients. TCR beta repertoire signatures were used to distinguish Graves' ophthalmopathy from Graves' hyperthyroidism and to predict progression to ophthalmopathy. Here is what the overall study found, with its caveats: No statistical method was used to set the sample size in advance, and the investigators knew which group each participant was assigned to. In validation, the model predicted ophthalmopathy progression with more than 70% sensitivity and approximately 78% specificity; fewer than 15 predicted patients were CT-confirmed with GO in a median of about 6.1 months. In cross-validation, the 13-signature model distinguished ophthalmopathy from stable hyperthyroidism with 85% to 90% sensitivity and 81% to 83% specificity, and in the test set the corresponding values were approximately 80% and 68%. Among expanded thyroid clonotypes with frequency above 0.001, most also showed up in blood, which suggests that blood repertoires may reflect the thyroid immune response.

The ophthalmopathy patients had moderately to severely active disease, with a Clinical Activity Score of 3 or higher, a NOSPECS grade of 4 or higher, and a disease duration of less than 3 months. Patients with other autoimmune diseases, uncontrolled infections, pregnancy or lactation were excluded. Diagnosis relied on clinical symptoms, serum thyroxine, TRAb, thyroid ultrasound and orbital computed tomography. Ficoll-Paque density gradient centrifugation was used to isolate PBMCs from around 10 ml of fresh peripheral blood. Total RNA was extracted using Trizol reagent, and RNA quality was checked on an Agilent 2100 Bioanalyzer. Including the terminal cysteine and phenylalanine, the CDR3 comprises 17 residues. Only the CDR3 region is kept as DNA, spanning 51 bases read in frame from base 1. The germline V gene gives CDR1 as MNHEY and CDR2 as SVGEGT. Clipping removes 6 bases from V and 0 bases from J, with 10 as the unmatched junction base count.

This clonotype was counted at least ten times. The clone's antigen remains unknown. No qualities accompany the bases; no much larger clone lies one base away. For repertoire sequencing, TCR beta CDR3 regions were amplified from RNA transcripts. A first-round RT-PCR used HTBI primers with the Qiagen OneStep RT-PCR kit, followed by a second-round multiplex PCR, size selection and purification. Libraries were sequenced on an Illumina HiSeq2000 using paired-end 100 bp reads. The paper's processing steps were these. SOAPnuke was used to process the reads, removing any read that contained adapters or uncalled bases, had a mean Phred below 15, or lacked an exact match to the constant primer or identifier. COPE v1.2.5 was used to merge the high-quality paired reads. Each unique nucleotide sequence was defined as a clonotype, and clonotypes were aligned to IMGT TRB V, D and J references with MiTCR v1.1. The analysis was limited to V-J combinations with a frequency above 0.0001, which together covered 99.2% of repertoires. For each V-J combination, a TCR clonal expansion and chaos score was defined as the ratio of F50 clonal expansion to chaos observed in the TCRdist matrix. Welch's t-statistics and random forest were used to reduce features to over ten V-J combinations, which were fed into a naive Bayes classifier. Thyroid-blood repertoire similarity was quantified with the Morisita-Horn index. The raw public reads went through TCRdb reprocessing: fastp at Q25, MiXCR clone calling, in-frame beta chains kept. Each CDR3 protein appears once, grouped with its most common genes and DNA. Clone size and V and J calls follow TCRdb, not the original study. For this sample the table gives 150,000 or so distinct CDR3 sequences, of which around 40% were detected only once. The ten largest make up approximately 8.9% of the sample.

The sequence was collected from a man aged 30 to 45 with Graves' ophthalmopathy. Donor details come from another sample of the same person, matched by shared clones. The sample comprised peripheral blood. The V gene is TRBV6-2 or TRBV6-3 and the J gene is TRBJ2-7; TRBD2 lines up with 11 middle nucleotides. The CDR3 region has the sequence CASSGASGRYSSYEQYF. The DNA sequence is as follows: TGTGCCAGCAGCGGGGCTAGCGGGAGGTACTCCTCCTACGAGCAGTACTTC.